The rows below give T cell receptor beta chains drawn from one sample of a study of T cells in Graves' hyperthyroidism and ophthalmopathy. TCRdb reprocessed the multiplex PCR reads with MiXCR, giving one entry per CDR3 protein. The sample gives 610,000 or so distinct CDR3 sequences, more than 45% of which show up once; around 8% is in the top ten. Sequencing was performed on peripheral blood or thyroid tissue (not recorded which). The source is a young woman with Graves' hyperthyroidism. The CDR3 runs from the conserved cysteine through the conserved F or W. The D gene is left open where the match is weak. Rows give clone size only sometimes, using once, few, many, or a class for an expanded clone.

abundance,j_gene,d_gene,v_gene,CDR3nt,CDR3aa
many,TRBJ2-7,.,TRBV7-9,TGTGCCAGCAGCCAGAGCTGGGCAGGGCCGGTTCCCTACGAGCAGTACTTC,CASSQSWAGPVPYEQYF
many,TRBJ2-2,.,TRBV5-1,TGCGCCAGCAGCCCACTAGGAGGGGACACCGGGGAGCTGTTTTTT,CASSPLGGDTGELFF
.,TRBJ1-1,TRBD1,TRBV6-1,TGTGCCAGTCAAGAGGGACAGGGAAATGAAGCTTTCTTT,CASQEGQGNEAFF
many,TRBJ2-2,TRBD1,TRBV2,TGTGCCATAGTACACAGGGGTCGACCCGGGGAGCTGTTTTTT,CAIVHRGRPGELFF
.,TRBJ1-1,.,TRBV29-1,TGCAGCGTCCCAGAAAGTTGGACCCGTGGGTCGAACACTGAAGCTTTCTTT,CSVPESWTRGSNTEAFF
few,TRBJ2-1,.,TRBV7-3,TGTGCCAGCAGCCCAGGCCGGCGGAGGGGCCACAATGAGCAGTTCTTC,CASSPGRRRGHNEQFF
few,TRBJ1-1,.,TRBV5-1,TGTGCCAGCAGTTTATCTATGCCGGCTATGAACACTGAAGCTTTCTTT,CASSLSMPAMNTEAFF
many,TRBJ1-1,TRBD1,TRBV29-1,TGCAGCGCCATGGGACAGCGGGTTACTGAAGCTTTCTTT,CSAMGQRVTEAFF
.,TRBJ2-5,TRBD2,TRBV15,TGTGCCACCAGCAGTCCCCGGGGGGGAGAGGGCCAAGAGACCCAGTACTTC,CATSSPRGGEGQETQYF
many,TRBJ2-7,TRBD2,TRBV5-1,TGCGCCAGCAGCACGGGACTAGCGGGTTCGTCCTACGAGCAGTACTTC,CASSTGLAGSSYEQYF
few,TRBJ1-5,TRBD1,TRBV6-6,TGTGCCAGCAGCTTATTCCGGGACAGGGTTTCGAGCAATCAGCCCCAGCATTTT,CASSLFRDRVSSNQPQHF
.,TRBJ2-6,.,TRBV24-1,TGTGCCACCAGTGGGGGGGTGGGACAGAGTTTCCCCGGGGCCAACGTCCTGACTTTC,CATSGGVGQSFPGANVLTF
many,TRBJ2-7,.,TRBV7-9,TGTGCCAGCAGCCTGGACGTTGTAGACGAGCAGTACTTC,CASSLDVVDEQYF
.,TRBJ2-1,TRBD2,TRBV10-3,TGTGCCATCAGTGGACGACTAGCGGGGGGAATAAATGAGCAGTTCTTC,CAISGRLAGGINEQFF
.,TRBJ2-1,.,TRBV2,TGTGCCAGCAGCATAGGGGGTAGCTCCTACAATGAGCAGTTCTTC,CASSIGGSSYNEQFF
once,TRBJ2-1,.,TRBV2,TGTGCCAGCAGTGAAGAACGGGGCAGGGTTTTCAATGAGCAGTTCTTC,CASSEERGRVFNEQFF
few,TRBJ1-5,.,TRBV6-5,TGTGCCGGCAGTTTCAGGGGTAGCAATCAGCCCCAGCATTTT,CAGSFRGSNQPQHF
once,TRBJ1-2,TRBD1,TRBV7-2,TGTGCCAGCAGCTCGAACAGGGGAATACGCTATGGCTACACCTTC,CASSSNRGIRYGYTF
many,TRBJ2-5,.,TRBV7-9,TGTGCCAGCAGCTTAGGGCTAGTCGAGGAGACCCAGTACTTC,CASSLGLVEETQYF
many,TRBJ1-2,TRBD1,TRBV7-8,TGTGCCAGCAGCTCTGAGGGACAGCTCTTCTCCTATGGCTACACCTTC,CASSSEGQLFSYGYTF
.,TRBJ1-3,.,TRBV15,TGTGCCACCAGCAGAGATTTGGGGTATGGCTACACCATATATTTT,CATSRDLGYGYTIYF
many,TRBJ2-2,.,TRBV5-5,TGTGCCAGCAGCTTGGGAGGGGTCCTCACCGGGGAGCTGTTTTTT,CASSLGGVLTGELFF
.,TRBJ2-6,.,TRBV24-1,TGTGCCACCCGGGACCAGACAGGGGCCAACGTCCTGACTTTC,CATRDQTGANVLTF
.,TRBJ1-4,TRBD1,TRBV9,TGTGCCAGCAGCCAAGGAGGGGACAGGATCGATGAAAAACTGTTTTTT,CASSQGGDRIDEKLFF
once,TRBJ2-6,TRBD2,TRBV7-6,TGTGCCAGCAGTAAGGAAACGGGAGGATCTGGGGCCAACGTCCTGACTTTC,CASSKETGGSGANVLTF
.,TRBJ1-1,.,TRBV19,TGTGCCAGTGATTTCCCCAGGGACACTGAAGCTTTCTTT,CASDFPRDTEAFF
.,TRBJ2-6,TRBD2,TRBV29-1,TGCAGCGTTGTACTAGCGGGAGGACTTGGGGCCAACGTCCTGACTTTC,CSVVLAGGLGANVLTF